This T cell receptor beta chain came from a study of shared clonotypes between healthy human individuals. Study-level findings and limits: Clonotype sharing among the donors was expected to vary with sequencing depth. Rarefaction analysis demonstrated incomplete sorted-subset sequencing notwithstanding large depth.

The naive CD8 subset, CD45RO-negative cells positively selected for CCR7, excluded terminally differentiated effector memory CD45RA+ cells. Points on this clone: Its cognate antigen is unknown.

V lost 5 bases to trimming and J lost 3 bases; unmatched junction nucleotides: 9. In germline, CDR1 is SGHVS, CDR2 FNYEAQ. The CDR3 covers 15 residues. The DNA input per sorted-subset replicate PCR was 200 ng, corresponding to 25,000 to 30,000 T cell genomes. Data came from immunoSEQ multiplex PCR; TCRdb stores just in-frame clones and leaves some out. The data contain hundreds of thousands of clones, 95% of them singletons. The genes are TRBV7-6 and TRBJ2-7; 8 bases agree with TRBD1. The receptor's source is a woman in her twenties or thirties in good health. The specimen sequenced was naive CD8+ T cells sorted from blood. The CDR3 nucleotides are TGTGCCAGCAGCCCTCGACAGGGGTCGGTCTACGAGCAGTACTTC. Its protein product is CASSPRQGSVYEQYF.